This paragraph covers one T cell receptor (beta chain) sequence. The ends lost 3 bases at V and 9 bases at J; junction bases unmatched: 5. Germline loops: CDR1 SGHTA, CDR2 FQGTGA. The CDR3 length is 14 residues. These data come from a study of blood T cell repertoires in COVID-19. Study details: The origin of the acute and convalescent COVID-19 samples was the United States, Italy and Spain. Nucleic acid was either cDNA or gDNA, and it came from T cells, B-cell-depleted T cells, or PBMCs.

In the original analysis: Amplified reference gene primers provided the basis for estimating nucleated cell counts. TCRdb keeps only in-frame clones here, not all; method: immunoSEQ multiplex PCR. V and J calls and clone size are given by that table; D and trimming were obtained from the DNA. The data show around 54,000 clones, around 92% seen once. V is TRBV7-3 and J is TRBJ1-5, with TRBD1 matching over 10 bases. The sequencing sample was made of peripheral blood. This clonotype originated in a human donor in a cohort sampled during active COVID-19. The DNA of the CDR3 is TGTGCCAGCAGCTTGGGACAGGGGAATATGCCCCAGCATTTT. Translation: CASSLGQGNMPQHF. Based on the CDR3 plus reference TRBV7-3 and TRBJ1-5, the full variable domain is GAGVSQTPSNKVTEKGKYVELRCDPISGHTALYWYRQSLGQGPEFLIYFQGTGAADDSGLPNDRFFAVRPEGSVSTLKIQRTERGDSAVYLCASSLGQGNMPQHFGDGTRLSIL.